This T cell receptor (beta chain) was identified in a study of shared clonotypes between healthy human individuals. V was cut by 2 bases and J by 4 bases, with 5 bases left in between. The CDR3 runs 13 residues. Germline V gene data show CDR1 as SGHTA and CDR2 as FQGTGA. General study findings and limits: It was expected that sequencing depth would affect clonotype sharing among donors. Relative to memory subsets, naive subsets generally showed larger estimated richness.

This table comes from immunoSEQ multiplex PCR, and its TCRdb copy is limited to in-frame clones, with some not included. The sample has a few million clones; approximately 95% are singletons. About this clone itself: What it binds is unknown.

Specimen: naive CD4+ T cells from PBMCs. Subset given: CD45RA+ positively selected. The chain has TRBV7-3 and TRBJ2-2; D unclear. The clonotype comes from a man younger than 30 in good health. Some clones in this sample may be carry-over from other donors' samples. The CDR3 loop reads CASSLRSTGELFF. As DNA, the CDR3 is TGTGCCAGCAGCTTACGCAGCACCGGGGAGCTGTTTTTT.